What follows are 13 T cell receptor beta chains derived from one specimen sequenced in a study of PD-1 blockade in mismatch repair-deficient tumors. Profiling relied on immunoSEQ multiplex PCR, and the TCRdb table lists in-frame clones only, not all of them. The data show 77,000 or so clones, more than 80% seen once. Sequences were derived from peripheral blood, sampled 44 weeks after starting pembrolizumab. Receptor source: an adult with mismatch repair-deficient cancer.

The chain employs TRBV5-1 and TRBJ2-1, with 10 positions matching TRBD2. The CDR3 runs to 17 residues. Germline V gene data show CDR1 as SGHRS and CDR2 as YFSETQ. V lost 2 bases to trimming and J lost 7 bases; unmatched junction nucleotides: 12. The DNA of the CDR3 is TGCGCCAGCAGCTTCCTAGGAGCGGGAGGGCCGAATAATGAGCAGTTCTTC. Its protein product is CASSFLGAGGPNNEQFF.

The chain couples TRBV29-1 to TRBJ2-1; the D gene is possibly TRBD1 (5 bases). The germline gives CDR1 SQVTM, CDR2 ANQGSEA. Trimming removed 3 bases at V and 0 bases at J, with 9 bases between. The CDR3 contains 14 residues. CDR3 in DNA: TGCAGCGTTGATGGGGCACGCTCCTACAATGAGCAGTTCTTC. Translated, it gives CSVDGARSYNEQFF.

The rearrangement joins TRBV6-6 to TRBJ1-2; 7 nucleotides match TRBD1. V shed 8 bases and J 3 bases; nucleotides not matched to a gene: 9. The CDR3 spans 14 residues. CDR1 is MNHNY and CDR2 is SVGAGI in the germline V gene (reference sequence). The CDR3 DNA reads TGTGCCAGCCGGCGACAGGGCGGTCACTATGGCTACACCTTC. It encodes CASRRQGGHYGYTF.

This chain connects TRBV6-1 to TRBJ2-7; D tentatively reads TRBD1 or TRBD2 (5 bases each). The CDR3 is 10 amino acids. Germline V gives CDR1 MNHNS, CDR2 SASEGT. Trimming left V 7 bases short and J 6 bases short, with 7 bases between. The CDR3 reads CASNGGEQYF. The DNA of the CDR3 is TGTGCCAGCAATGGGGGCGAGCAGTACTTC.

This chain uses TRBV2 with TRBJ2-3; 7 bases fit TRBD2. The CDR3 runs 14 residues. V lost 4 bases, J lost 4 bases, and 5 bases stayed unmatched. The germline gives CDR1 SNHLY, CDR2 FYNNEI. The CDR3 nucleotides are TGTGCCAGCAGTGGAAGCGGGACCGCAGATACGCAGTATTTT. Protein product: CASSGSGTADTQYF. The full variable domain, in which reference TRBV2 and TRBJ2-3 provide the parts outside the CDR3, is EPEVTQTPSHQVTQMGQEVILRCVPISNHLYFYWYRQILGQKVEFLVSFYNNEISEKSEIFDDQFSVERPDGSNFTLKIRSTKLEDSAMYFCASSGSGTADTQYFGPGTRLTVL.

The chain combines TRBV29-1 with TRBJ2-1, with 8 bases matching TRBD2. This CDR3 contains 15 residues. Germline trimming cut 3 bases from V and 10 bases from J; bases unmatched to any gene: 14. CDR1 is SQVTM, CDR2 ANQGSEA, per germline. The CDR3 coding sequence is TGCAGCGTTGAGGGGGCGGGGGGCGCGTTCGGAGAGCAGTTCTTC. Protein: CSVEGAGGAFGEQFF.

V gene TRBV6-5 combines with J gene TRBJ1-3, with D unclear. The V and J ends lost 4 bases and 0 bases respectively, with 10 bases between them. The length of the CDR3 is 15 residues. Germline values: CDR1 MNHEY, CDR2 SVGAGI. The CDR3 DNA reads as TGTGCCAGCAGTTTAAGAAGAGGCTCTGGAAACACCATATATTTT. The encoded protein is CASSLRRGSGNTIYF.

The rearrangement links TRBV27 to TRBJ2-2; D call uncertain. CDR1 MNHEY and CDR2 SMNVEV come from the germline V gene (reference sequence). Trimming took off 8 bases at V and 3 bases at J, with 16 bases between the two ends. CDR3 length: 15 residues. The DNA for the CDR3 is TGTGCCAGCCGATTAACAGCCGCCTACACCGGGGAGCTGTTTTTT. Translation gives CASRLTAAYTGELFF.

This clone has more than one count but fewer than ten. This chain links TRBV5-6 with TRBJ1-1, with D possibly matching TRBD1 (6 bases). The CDR3 loop spans 17 amino acids. CDR1 SGHDT and CDR2 YYEEEE come from the germline V gene. The V gene lost 5 bases and the J gene lost 0 bases, with 20 bases spanning the gap. CDR3 coding DNA: TGTGCCAGCAGACCAACAGGGAAAGGAAGTATGAACACTGAAGCTTTCTTT. This gives the protein CASRPTGKGSMNTEAFF.

J is TRBJ2-3 and V is TRBV18; 8 bases align to TRBD2. Germline lookup yields CDR1 KGHSH and CDR2 LQKENI. V was pared by 4 bases and J by 11 bases, with 5 bases of the junction left unmatched. This CDR3 comprises 12 residues. CDR3 coding DNA: TGTGCCAGCTCACAACCGGGACTAGAGCAGTATTTT. Its translation: CASSQPGLEQYF.

The V gene is TRBV30, the J gene TRBJ2-1; D is ambiguous. Trimming stripped 2 bases from V and 8 bases from J, with 10 bases between. The CDR3 covers 12 residues. Germline V gene sequence: CDR1 GTSNPN, CDR2 SVGIG (reference sequence). The CDR3 sequence: CAWSPIGDEQFF. The CDR3 nucleotides read TGTGCCTGGAGTCCGATCGGCGATGAGCAGTTCTTC.

The chain is built from TRBV7-9 and TRBJ2-1, with D hard to call. CDR1 SEHNR and CDR2 FQNEAQ come from the germline V gene (reference sequence). This CDR3 comprises 15 residues. V was shortened by 5 bases and J by 8 bases, with 19 bases between the two germline ends. As DNA, the CDR3 is TGTGCCAGCAGCCCAAAAGGGTTCCCCGACGATGAGCAGTTCTTC. As protein: CASSPKGFPDDEQFF.

CDR3 region: CASSLERDTEAFF. The CDR3 nucleotides read TGTGCCAGCAGCCTCGAACGTGACACTGAAGCTTTCTTT. The chain uses TRBV6-1 and TRBJ1-1; D gene ambiguous. Germline V gives CDR1 MNHNS, CDR2 SASEGT. CDR3 length equals 13 residues. V was clipped by 6 bases and J by 3 bases, with 11 bases between them.